A selection of T cell receptor beta chains follows, all from one sample in a study of cytomegalovirus exposure and HLA in healthy donors. TCRdb's table, derived via immunoSEQ multiplex PCR, lists solely in-frame clones and lacks some. The data hold 250,000 to 400,000 clones, with 70% to 90% observed a single time. The material sequenced was PBMCs. Source of these receptors: a man between 25 and 39 years old in good health and CMV-seronegative. CDR3s include the opening cysteine and the closing phenylalanine or tryptophan. A D gene is named only where the DNA matches it firmly. For some rows the clone size is stated as once, few or many, or as a class when expanded; others skip it.

size: -; J: TRBJ2-1; V: TRBV6-5; D: TRBD2; DNA: TGTGCCACCAGGGGACTAGCGGACTACAATGAGCAGTTCTTC; CDR3: CATRGLADYNEQFF
size: -; J: TRBJ1-1; V: TRBV5-6; D: -; DNA: TGTGCCAGCAGCTTAGACTCCTCTGAAGCTTTCTTT; CDR3: CASSLDSSEAFF
size: -; J: TRBJ1-1; V: TRBV5-4; D: -; DNA: TGTGCCAGCAGCTTGATCGGCACTGAAGCTTTCTTT; CDR3: CASSLIGTEAFF
size: -; J: TRBJ1-5; V: TRBV2; D: TRBD1; DNA: TGTGCCAGCAAGTCAGACAGGGTCAGACAGCCCCAGCATTTT; CDR3: CASKSDRVRQPQHF
size: -; J: TRBJ2-3; V: TRBV30; D: TRBD2; DNA: TGTGCCTGGAGTGTAGGCATTGGGGGGGCAGATACGCAGTATTTT; CDR3: CAWSVGIGGADTQYF
size: once; J: TRBJ1-4; V: TRBV15; D: -; DNA: TGTGCCACCAGCAGAGATTTTTCGGGAACTAATGAAAAACTGTTTTTT; CDR3: CATSRDFSGTNEKLFF
size: once; J: TRBJ2-7; V: TRBV19; D: TRBD1; DNA: TGTGCCACGTCGGGACAGCAGACCTACGAGCAGTACTTC; CDR3: CATSGQQTYEQYF
size: -; J: TRBJ2-2; V: TRBV7-2; D: TRBD2; DNA: TGTGCCAGCAGCGCAGACCTATTAGCGGGGGACCCCGGGGAGCTGTTTTTT; CDR3: CASSADLLAGDPGELFF
size: -; J: TRBJ2-3; V: TRBV6-5; D: TRBD2; DNA: TGTGCCAGCAGCCTCGACGGGGGGGCATTAGATACGCAGTATTTT; CDR3: CASSLDGGALDTQYF
size: once; J: TRBJ2-7; V: TRBV5-4; D: -; DNA: TGTGCCAGCAGCTTGGAGGCAGGCTCGAGCTCCTACGAGCAGTACTTC; CDR3: CASSLEAGSSSYEQYF
size: -; J: TRBJ1-3; V: TRBV10-3; D: -; DNA: TGTGCCATCAGTGAGCCCGATGTCGGCACTCCGAGGAACACCATATATTTT; CDR3: CAISEPDVGTPRNTIYF
size: -; J: TRBJ1-2; V: TRBV10-2; D: TRBD1; DNA: TGCGCCAGCGGCCAGGGGGACTATGGCTACACCTTC; CDR3: CASGQGDYGYTF
size: -; J: TRBJ1-5; V: TRBV6-1; D: -; DNA: TGTGCCAGCAGTGAAGGCCAGACCGTTTCGGAGGGGCATTTT; CDR3: CASSEGQTVSEGHF
size: -; J: TRBJ1-5; V: TRBV19; D: -; DNA: TGTGCCAGTAGTATCCGGGACAACAATCAGCCCCAGCATTTT; CDR3: CASSIRDNNQPQHF
size: -; J: TRBJ1-2; V: TRBV28; D: TRBD1; DNA: TGTGCCAGCAGCAGACAGGGAAGGGTTGGCTACACCTTC; CDR3: CASSRQGRVGYTF
size: -; J: TRBJ1-2; V: TRBV19; D: -; DNA: TGTGCCAGTAGCATGACAGGAAACTATGGCTACACCTTC; CDR3: CASSMTGNYGYTF
size: -; J: TRBJ2-7; V: TRBV5-4; D: -; DNA: TGTGCCAGCAGCTTGACTTGGGGGGACGAGCAGTACTTC; CDR3: CASSLTWGDEQYF
size: -; J: TRBJ2-3; V: TRBV5-1; D: TRBD1; DNA: TGCGCCAGCAGCCCGGAAGGTCAGGGGGCGAGCACAGATACGCAGTATTTT; CDR3: CASSPEGQGASTDTQYF
size: -; J: TRBJ1-1; V: TRBV2; D: TRBD1; DNA: TGTGCCAGCAGTTCTACAGGGGGCTGGGACCGAAGCACTGAAGCTTTCTTT; CDR3: CASSSTGGWDRSTEAFF
size: -; J: TRBJ2-1; V: TRBV7-2; D: TRBD2; DNA: TGTGCCAGCAGCCGAAGCGGGGGGACTTACAATGAGCAGTTCTTC; CDR3: CASSRSGGTYNEQFF
size: -; J: TRBJ2-3; V: TRBV6-1; D: -; DNA: TGTGCCAGCAGTGAAGTCCCTTTTAGCGGTAGCACAGATACGCAGTATTTT; CDR3: CASSEVPFSGSTDTQYF
size: -; J: TRBJ1-3; V: TRBV19; D: TRBD1; DNA: TGTGCCAGTACCCCGGGACAGTCCGGGGTAAGTCCCATATATTTT; CDR3: CASTPGQSGVSPIYF
size: -; J: TRBJ2-7; V: TRBV27; D: TRBD2; DNA: TGTGCCAGCAGGAAAGCCGGGACTAGCGGGTTCTCGATATCCCAGTACTTC; CDR3: CASRKAGTSGFSISQYF
size: -; J: TRBJ1-5; V: TRBV6-5; D: -; DNA: TGTGCCAGCAGGGGCCTGGGTCAGCCCCAGCATTTT; CDR3: CASRGLGQPQHF
size: -; J: TRBJ2-1; V: TRBV5-4; D: -; DNA: TGTGCCAGCAGCTCCACTACTGTGTTGGGTGGTGAGCAGTTCTTC; CDR3: CASSSTTVLGGEQFF
size: -; J: TRBJ2-7; V: TRBV7-2; D: -; DNA: TGTGCCAGCAGCTTGCGTGGTTTTCCCTACGAGCAGTACTTC; CDR3: CASSLRGFPYEQYF
size: once; J: TRBJ1-1; V: TRBV6-5; D: -; DNA: TGTGCCAGCAGACCCGCGCGGGTCGACACTGAAGCTTTCTTT; CDR3: CASRPARVDTEAFF
size: -; J: TRBJ1-1; V: TRBV27; D: -; DNA: TGTGCCAGCAGCTACCGTACAGGGTCCACTGAAGCTTTCTTT; CDR3: CASSYRTGSTEAFF